These 12 T cell receptor beta chains came from one sample sequenced in a study of shared clonotypes between healthy human individuals (TCRdb year 2020). Library method: the immunoSEQ multiplex PCR assay. In its TCRdb copy, this immuneACCESS table keeps in-frame sequences only and misses some clones. Where compared with another copy, unresolved V genes explain less than half of these, and the others have no known cause. This sample holds 2 million to 2.5 million clones; 90% to 95% were observed only once. The biggest ten clones account for 1.5% to 2% of the sample. CD8 naive samples were CD45RO-negative cells positively selected for CCR7, giving a CD45RA+CCR7+ population that excluded TemRA cells. Input material: naive CD8+ T cells from PBMCs. Reading the label with the study, this specimen's cell subset or site is: CD45RA+CCR7+. These receptors originate from a man aged 18 to 29 in good health. Some clones in this sample may be carry-over from other donors' samples.

Details on this clone: Other DNA sequences within the sample encode an identical CDR3. This chain links TRBV19 with TRBJ2-7; D possibly corresponds to TRBD1 (6 bases). Germline assignment: CDR1 LNHDA and CDR2 SQIVND (reference sequence). V was trimmed by 2 bases and J by 5 bases, leaving 7 bases between them. The CDR3 extends over 12 amino acids. In DNA, the CDR3 is TGTGCCAGTAGTATAACAGGGAACGAGCAGTACTTC. It yields the protein CASSITGNEQYF.

This chain connects TRBV28 to TRBJ2-7, with 8 nucleotides matching TRBD2. V shed 6 bases, J shed 5 bases, and the junction held 18 bases outside the gene matches. This CDR3 region has 17 residues. Germline values: CDR1 MDHEN, CDR2 SYDVKM. This CDR3 is CASSYSLSDGRGDEQYF. The CDR3 bases are TGTGCCAGCAGCTACTCCCTTTCGGACGGGAGGGGTGACGAGCAGTACTTC.

This chain uses TRBV28 with TRBJ2-1; 13 positions agree with TRBD2. The CDR3 covers 18 residues. The trim removed 3 bases at V and 6 bases at J, leaving 11 bases unmatched. Germline CDR1 MDHEN, CDR2 SYDVKM. The CDR3 spells CASSFRRLAGGPSNEQFF. As DNA, the CDR3 is TGTGCCAGCAGTTTCCGAAGACTAGCGGGAGGACCGTCCAATGAGCAGTTCTTC.

Worth noting for this clone: Other DNA sequences within the sample encode an identical CDR3. The chain couples TRBV4-1 to TRBJ2-1; D is ambiguous. Trimming removed 1 base at V and 8 bases at J, with 9 bases between. CDR1 and CDR2 (germline): MGHRA, YSYEKL. CDR3 length equals 13 residues. The CDR3 is CASSQVGRDEQFF. In DNA form, the CDR3 reads TGCGCCAGCAGCCAAGTAGGAAGGGATGAGCAGTTCTTC.

The CDR3 sequence is CASSGRTGPYEQYF. CDR3 DNA: TGTGCCAGCAGCGGCAGGACAGGGCCCTACGAGCAGTACTTC. The chain employs TRBV11-2 and TRBJ2-7; TRBD1 matches at 8 bases. J was trimmed by 2 bases and V by 5 bases; bases with no gene match: 5. The CDR3 has 14 amino acids. Per the germline V gene, CDR1 is SGHAT and CDR2 is FQNNGV.

The chain is built from TRBV7-9 and TRBJ2-2; a weak D match, TRBD2 (5 bases). This CDR3 contains 12 residues. V was trimmed by 6 bases and J by 6 bases, leaving 8 bases between them. The germline V gene has CDR1 SEHNR and CDR2 FQNEAQ (reference sequence). DNA of the CDR3: TGTGCCAGCAGAAGCGGTGCCGGGGAGCTGTTTTTT. Amino acid sequence: CASRSGAGELFF.

The V call is TRBV28, the J call TRBJ2-1; D perhaps matches TRBD2 (5 bases). V gave up 3 bases and J gave up 8 bases, with 14 bases separating them. Looked up from germline, CDR1 is MDHEN and CDR2 is SYDVKM. This CDR3 comprises 14 residues. The CDR3 protein is CASSFARAGDEQFF. The CDR3 DNA is TGTGCCAGCAGTTTTGCGCGGGCGGGCGATGAGCAGTTCTTC.

This chain joins TRBV7-6 and TRBJ2-7; unclear D gene. Between the trimmed V and J ends, which lost 4 bases and 3 bases, there was a span of 10 bases. The CDR3 spans 13 residues. The V gene's germline CDR1 is SGHVS and CDR2 FNYEAQ. The CDR3 DNA sequence: TGTGCCAGCAGCTCAACAACTCTCTACGAGCAGTACTTC. Translated: CASSSTTLYEQYF.

The CDR3 DNA reads as TGTGCCAGCAGCTTGCAGGACTCCCCGCAGTTCTTC. It codes for CASSLQDSPQFF. This sequence joins TRBV5-6 and TRBJ2-1, with D possibly being TRBD2 (5 bases). Trimming removed 1 base from V and 12 bases from J, with 11 bases in between. CDR3 length: 12 amino acids. The germline gives CDR1 SGHDT, CDR2 YYEEEE.

This sequence joins TRBV21-1 and TRBJ1-1. TRBV21-1 is listed as a pseudogene. This CDR3 has 15 amino acids. CDR3 DNA sequence: TGTGCCAGCAGCGTTAGGGAGGGGGCCGGCACTGAAGCTTTCTTT. Translated, it gives CASSVREGAGTEAFF.

This clone occurred once. CDR3 sequence (DNA): TGTGCCAGCAGCGAAGGGGAGGACAGGGACGCGTTCTACGGCTACACCTTC. This sequence encodes CASSEGEDRDAFYGYTF. This chain joins TRBV9 and TRBJ1-2; 8 nucleotides line up with TRBD1. Germline V CDR1 and CDR2: SGDLS, YYNGEE. The CDR3 spans 17 residues. The V and J ends lost 3 bases and 8 bases, in that order; junction bases with no gene match: 18.

A remark on this clone: Other DNA sequences of this sample code for an identical CDR3. The rearrangement uses TRBV27 and TRBJ2-7, with TRBD2 as a possible D gene (6 bases). Deletions cut 0 bases from V and 3 bases from J, with 15 bases between. Germline V CDR1 and CDR2: MNHEY, SMNVEV (reference sequence). The CDR3 sequence is 16 residues long. Here the CDR3 reads CASSLSRGTGDYEQYF. DNA of the CDR3: TGTGCCAGCAGTTTATCTAGGGGAACGGGGGACTACGAGCAGTACTTC.